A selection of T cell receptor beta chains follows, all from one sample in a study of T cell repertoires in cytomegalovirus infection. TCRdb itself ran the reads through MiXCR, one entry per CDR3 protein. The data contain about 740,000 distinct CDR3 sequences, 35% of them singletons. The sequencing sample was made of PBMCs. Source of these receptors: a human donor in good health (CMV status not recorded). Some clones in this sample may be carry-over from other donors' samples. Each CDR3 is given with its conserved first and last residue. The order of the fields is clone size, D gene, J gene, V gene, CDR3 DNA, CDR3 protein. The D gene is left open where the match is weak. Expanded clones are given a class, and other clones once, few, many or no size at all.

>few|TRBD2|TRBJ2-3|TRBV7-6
TGTGCCAGCAGCTCCACCGGCGGGGGTGCGCAGTATTTT
CASSSTGGGAQYF
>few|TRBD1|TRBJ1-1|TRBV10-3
TGTGCCATCAGCCCTACAGGGGAGAACACTGAAGCTTTCTTT
CAISPTGENTEAFF
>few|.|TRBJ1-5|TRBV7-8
TGTGCCAGCAGCCGATCCGGATGGGGGGGCAATCAGCCCCAGCATTTT
CASSRSGWGGNQPQHF
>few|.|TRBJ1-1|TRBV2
TGTGCCAGCAGTGGTTTAGGACAGCACTCCACGCTGAACACTGAAGCTTTCTTT
CASSGLGQHSTLNTEAFF
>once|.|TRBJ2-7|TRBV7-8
TGTGCCAGCAGCCTTGACATTACCTACGAGCTGTACTTC
CASSLDITYELYF
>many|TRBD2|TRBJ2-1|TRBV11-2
TGTGCCAGCAGCCGCTACATCGGGGGGGGCGGCTACAATGAGCAGTTCTTC
CASSRYIGGGGYNEQFF
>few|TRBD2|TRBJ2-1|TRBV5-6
TGTGCCAGCAGCCAGTTATGGCGGGAGTTTTACAATGAGCAGTTCTTC
CASSQLWREFYNEQFF
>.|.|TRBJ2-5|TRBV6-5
TGTGCCAGCAGTAGAGGGAAATACCAAGAGACCCAGTACTTC
CASSRGKYQETQYF
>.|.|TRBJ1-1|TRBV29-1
TGCAGCGTACAACAGTGGCCCATTGAAGCTTTCTTT
CSVQQWPIEAFF
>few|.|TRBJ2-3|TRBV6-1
TGTGCCAGCCGGCTCTACACAGATACGCAGTATTTT
CASRLYTDTQYF
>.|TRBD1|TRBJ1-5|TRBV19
TGTGCCAGTAGGAATCGACAGGGGCGAGGGCAGCCCCAGCATTTT
CASRNRQGRGQPQHF
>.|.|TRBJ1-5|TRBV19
TGTGCAAGTAGTCCGCTACGATTGGTTAGCAATCAGCCCACGCATTTT
CASSPLRLVSNQPTHF
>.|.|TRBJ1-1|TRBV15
TGTGCCACCAGCAGAGGAGATCCTTTGGCTTTCTTT
CATSRGDPLAFF
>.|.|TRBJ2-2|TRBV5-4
TGTGCCAGCAGCTCCCGGGGACTTTCGAACACCGGGGAGCTGTTTTTT
CASSSRGLSNTGELFF
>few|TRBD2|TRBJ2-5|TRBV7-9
TGTGCCAGCAGGGTAGCGGGCTACCAAGAGACCCAGTACTTC
CASRVAGYQETQYF
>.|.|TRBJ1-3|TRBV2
TGTGCCAGCAGTGAAGCGCTTCAGGGGGGAAACACCATATATTTT
CASSEALQGGNTIYF
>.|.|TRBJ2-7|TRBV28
TGTGCCAGCAGGGAGCTGGGGGACATCGGGCAGTACTTC
CASRELGDIGQYF
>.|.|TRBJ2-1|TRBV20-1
TGCAGTGCTACCCTAGCGAGATCCTACAATGAGCAGTTCTTC
CSATLARSYNEQFF
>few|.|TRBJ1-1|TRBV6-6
TGTGCCAGCATGGGAGGGGGGCTGAACACTGAAGCTTTCTTT
CASMGGGLNTEAFF
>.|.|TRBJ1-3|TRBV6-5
TGTGCCAGCAGTTATACCCCGCCCCGACAGATGAGGGGAAACACCATATATTTT
CASSYTPPRQMRGNTIYF
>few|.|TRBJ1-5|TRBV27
TGTGCCAGCAGTTTAGTAATTTGGCAGCCCCAGCATTTT
CASSLVIWQPQHF
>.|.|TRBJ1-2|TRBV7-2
TGTGCCAGCAGCAAGGGACACCCTGCGTATGGCTACACCTTC
CASSKGHPAYGYTF
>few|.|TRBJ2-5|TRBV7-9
TGTGCCAGCAGCCCAGGGCGGTCAGAGACCCAGTACTTC
CASSPGRSETQYF
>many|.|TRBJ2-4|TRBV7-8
TGTGCCAGCAGCCCGGATCCGGGACTAGCCAAAAACATTCAGTACTTC
CASSPDPGLAKNIQYF
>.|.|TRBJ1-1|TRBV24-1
TGTGCCACCAGTGATAGGACAGCCCCAGGGGCTGAAGCTTTCTTT
CATSDRTAPGAEAFF
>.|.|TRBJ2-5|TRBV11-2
TGTGCCAGCAGCCCCAGGGTCCTCCCGCGGGCTCAAGAGACCCAGTACTTC
CASSPRVLPRAQETQYF
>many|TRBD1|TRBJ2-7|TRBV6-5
TGTGCCAGCAGTTACGGCGGGACAGGGTCCTACGAGCAGTACTTC
CASSYGGTGSYEQYF
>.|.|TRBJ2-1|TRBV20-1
TGCAGTGCTAGCGGGTTATACAATGAGCAGTTCTTC
CSASGLYNEQFF
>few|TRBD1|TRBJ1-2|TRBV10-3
TGTGCCATCAGTGACTGGGACAGGGGGCTTGGCTACACCTTC
CAISDWDRGLGYTF
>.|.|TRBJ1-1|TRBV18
TGTGCCAGCTCTCCCTTAGCCGCCGGGGCGAACACTGAAGCTTTCTTT
CASSPLAAGANTEAFF
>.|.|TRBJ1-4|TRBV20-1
TGCAGTGCTAGAGATCTTGCAGCGTCGAATGAAAAACTGTTTTTT
CSARDLAASNEKLFF
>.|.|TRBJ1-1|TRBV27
TGTGCCAGCGGAGAGGGCTCTGAAGCTTTCTTT
CASGEGSEAFF
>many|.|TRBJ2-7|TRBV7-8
TGTGCCAGCAGCTTTGGCCAGCGTGACGAGCAGTACTTC
CASSFGQRDEQYF
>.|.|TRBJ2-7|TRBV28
TGTGCCAGCAGGACCAGCGTCGAGCAGTACTTC
CASRTSVEQYF
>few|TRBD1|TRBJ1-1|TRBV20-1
TGCAGTGCTAGAGATGCCGACAGGGGGGGCACTGAAGCTTTCTTT
CSARDADRGGTEAFF
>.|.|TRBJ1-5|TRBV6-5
TGTGCCAGCAGTTACCACACAGGAGATAGCAATCAGCCCCAGCATTTT
CASSYHTGDSNQPQHF
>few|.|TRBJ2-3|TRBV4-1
TGCGCCAGCAGTACAGGGGGGGCCCGGCTAAATACGCAGTATTTT
CASSTGGARLNTQYF
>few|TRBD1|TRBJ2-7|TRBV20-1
TGCAGTGCCAGGGGCCAGGGGGCTGCCCACGAGCAGTACTTC
CSARGQGAAHEQYF
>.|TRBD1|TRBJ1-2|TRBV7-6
TGTGCCAGCAGCTCCGTCCCGGGACAGGGTTTGAATGGCTACACCTTC
CASSSVPGQGLNGYTF
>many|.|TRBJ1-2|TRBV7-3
TGTGCCAGCAGCTCGGGGGTTGGGGGTTATGGCTACACCTTC
CASSSGVGGYGYTF
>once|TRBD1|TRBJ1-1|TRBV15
TGTGCCACCAGCAGAGATCCCGGGACAGCGAACACTGAAGCTTTCTTT
CATSRDPGTANTEAFF
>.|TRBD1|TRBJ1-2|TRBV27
TGTGCCAGCAGTCACAGGGGTCTCCCCATGAACGCTAACTATGGCTACACCTTC
CASSHRGLPMNANYGYTF
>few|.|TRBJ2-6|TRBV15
TGTGCCACCAGCAGAGATTTTCCGGGGGCGAGCTCTGGGGCCAACGTCCTGACTTTC
CATSRDFPGASSGANVLTF
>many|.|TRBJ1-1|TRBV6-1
TGTGCCAGCAGGGCAAGTACTCACCTCTTCATGAACACTGAAGCTTTCTTT
CASRASTHLFMNTEAFF